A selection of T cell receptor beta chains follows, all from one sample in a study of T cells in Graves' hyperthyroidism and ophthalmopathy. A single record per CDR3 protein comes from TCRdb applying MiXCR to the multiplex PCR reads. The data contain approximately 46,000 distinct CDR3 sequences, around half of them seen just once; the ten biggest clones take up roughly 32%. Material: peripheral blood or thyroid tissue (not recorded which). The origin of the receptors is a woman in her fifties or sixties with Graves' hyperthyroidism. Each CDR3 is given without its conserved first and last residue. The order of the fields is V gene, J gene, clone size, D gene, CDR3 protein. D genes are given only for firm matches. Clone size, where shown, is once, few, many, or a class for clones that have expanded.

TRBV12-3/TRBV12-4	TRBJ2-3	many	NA	ASSGVTDTQY
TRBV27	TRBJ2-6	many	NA	ASSPRQSSHSGANVLT
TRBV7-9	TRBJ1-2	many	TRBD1	ASSLATGRLGDGYT
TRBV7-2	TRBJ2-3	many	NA	ASSLAVTDTQY
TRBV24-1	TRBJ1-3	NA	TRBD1	ATSEHGTVGNTIY
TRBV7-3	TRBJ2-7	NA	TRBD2	ASSFGLAGIYEQY
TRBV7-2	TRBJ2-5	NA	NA	ASSLSTGSETQY
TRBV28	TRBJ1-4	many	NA	ASTKGRQGRKLF
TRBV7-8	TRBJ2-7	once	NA	ASRTESGEGYEQY
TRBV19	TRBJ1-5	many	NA	ASSIKRQGDQPQH
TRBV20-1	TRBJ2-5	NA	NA	SARDRGTAGKTQY
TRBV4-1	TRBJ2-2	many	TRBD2	ASSQASGSLAGELF
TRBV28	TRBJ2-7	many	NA	ASSPQVAGSYEQY
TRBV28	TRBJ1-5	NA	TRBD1	ASSSPTYRTGDNQPQH
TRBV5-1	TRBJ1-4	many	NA	ASRLTPTNEKLF
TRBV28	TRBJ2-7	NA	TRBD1	ASSPRDRAYYEQY
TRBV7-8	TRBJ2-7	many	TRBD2	ASSVGLAGSYEQY
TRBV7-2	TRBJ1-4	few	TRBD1	ASSLSDRG
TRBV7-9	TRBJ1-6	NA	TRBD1	ASSSGTGENSPLH
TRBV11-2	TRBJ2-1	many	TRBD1	ASTTGQGTYNEQF
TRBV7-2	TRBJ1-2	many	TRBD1	ASSPQGQTAYGYT
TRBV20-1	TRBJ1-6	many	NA	SARVDLNSPLH
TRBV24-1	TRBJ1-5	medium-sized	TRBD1	ATRERDSQPQH
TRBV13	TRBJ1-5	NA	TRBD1	ASSFSTGGEQPQH
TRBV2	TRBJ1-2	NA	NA	ASSEIPDGYT
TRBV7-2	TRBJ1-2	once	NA	ASSYAPGHLNYGYT
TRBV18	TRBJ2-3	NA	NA	ASSPVTGTDTQY
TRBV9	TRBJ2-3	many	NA	ASSVGGDTQY
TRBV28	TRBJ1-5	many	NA	ASSLGRWGRVRQPQH
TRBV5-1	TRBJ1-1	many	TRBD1	ASSLARTGEAF
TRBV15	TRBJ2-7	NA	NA	ATSRDRPDYERY
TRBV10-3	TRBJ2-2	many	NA	AIRAAGELF
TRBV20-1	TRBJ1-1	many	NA	SASGQNTEAF
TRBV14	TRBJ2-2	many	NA	ASSRQSPNTGELF
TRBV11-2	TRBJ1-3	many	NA	ASSPWVSGNTIY
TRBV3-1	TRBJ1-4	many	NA	ASSQGGRVEKLF
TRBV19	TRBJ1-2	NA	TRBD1	ASSTRDRVGGYT
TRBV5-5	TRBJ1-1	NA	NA	ASSRASKVTEAF
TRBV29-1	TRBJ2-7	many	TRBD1	SVDSGQGNRGEQY
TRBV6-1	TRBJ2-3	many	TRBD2	ASSLAGGRDTQY
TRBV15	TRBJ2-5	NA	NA	ATSRSTGEADTQY
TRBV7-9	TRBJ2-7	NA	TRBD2	ASSASGIQYEQY
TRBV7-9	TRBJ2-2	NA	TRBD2	ASSKREGHTGELF
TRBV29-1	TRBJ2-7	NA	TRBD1	SGDRGSYEQY
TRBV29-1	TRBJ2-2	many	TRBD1	SGGTGGDTGELF
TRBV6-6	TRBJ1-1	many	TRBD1	ASRQGITEAF
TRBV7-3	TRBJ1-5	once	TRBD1	ASSPGQGDQPQH
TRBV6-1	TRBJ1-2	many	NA	ASTWDTGRGGYT
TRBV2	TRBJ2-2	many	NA	ASGFITGELF
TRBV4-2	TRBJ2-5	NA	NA	ASSQAGKTQY